Following are 2 T cell receptor beta chains from one sample sequenced in a study of blood T cell repertoires in COVID-19. Sequenced by immunoSEQ multiplex PCR; TCRdb stores in-frame clones only, minus some. The sample records 160,000 or so clones, approximately 87% being singletons. The specimen sequenced was peripheral blood. Source of these receptors: a woman aged 70-85 years with COVID-19, enrolled during active disease.

This chain joins TRBV3-1 (or the pseudogene TRBV3-2) and TRBJ2-7; D gene unclear. Trimming pared 0 bases from V and 2 bases from J, leaving 11 bases between. Germline V lookup: CDR1 LGHDT, CDR2 YNNKEL (reference sequence). This CDR3 has 15 residues. In DNA, the CDR3 is TGTGCCAGCAGCCAAGATCCTTTTGGCCCCTACGAGCAGTACTTC. This translates into CASSQDPFGPYEQYF.

This chain links TRBV5-1 with TRBJ2-3, with D perhaps matching TRBD1 (5 bases). The CDR3 spans 16 residues. Germline V gene data show CDR1 as SGHRS and CDR2 as YFSETQ. The V end lost 4 bases, the J end lost 1 base, and 16 bases lay between the germline ends. The CDR3 protein is CASSPDNPGGTDTQYF. DNA for the CDR3: TGCGCCAGCAGCCCGGACAACCCAGGTGGCACAGATACGCAGTATTTT.